One sample yielded the 25 T cell receptor beta chains listed below, sequenced in a study of cytomegalovirus exposure and HLA in healthy donors. Primers: 60 Vbeta forward and 13 Jbeta reverse. Sequencing used immunoSEQ multiplex PCR; TCRdb keeps in-frame clones, though not all of them. The sample comprises under 200,000 clones, about three quarters of which are singletons, and around 1.3% rests with the top ten. The sequencing sample was made of PBMCs. All receptors derive from a woman aged 25-40 years in good health and CMV-seronegative.

V gene TRBV18 combines with J gene TRBJ2-1; D unresolved. The V end lost 2 bases, the J end lost 4 bases, and 6 bases lay between the germline ends. Germline V gives CDR1 KGHSH, CDR2 LQKENI. The CDR3 has 13 amino acids. The CDR3 here is CASSPGQYNEQFF. CDR3 nucleotide sequence: TGTGCCAGCTCACCAGGCCAGTACAATGAGCAGTTCTTC.

The chain recombines TRBV28 with TRBJ2-7; weak D call: TRBD1 (5 bases). The CDR3 is made up of 13 amino acids. Germline CDR1 MDHEN, CDR2 SYDVKM. The V gene lost 7 bases and the J gene lost 4 bases, with 14 bases spanning the gap. Here the CDR3 DNA reads TGTGCCAGCACCTCAGGACAACTATACGAGCAGTACTTC. This sequence encodes CASTSGQLYEQYF. Based on the CDR3 plus reference TRBV28 and TRBJ2-7, the full variable domain is DVKVTQSSRYLVKRTGEKVFLECVQDMDHENMFWYRQDPGLGLRLIYFSYDVKMKEKGDIPEGYSVSREKKERFSLILESASTNQTSMYLCASTSGQLYEQYFGPGTRLTVT.

This sequence joins TRBV7-3 and TRBJ1-1; D is unresolved. The V end lost 1 base, the J end lost 2 bases, and 5 bases lay between the germline ends. The CDR3 is 13 amino acids. Germline lookup yields CDR1 SGHTA and CDR2 FQGTGA. This CDR3 reads CASSLNSNTEAFF. DNA of the CDR3: TGTGCCAGCAGCTTAAACTCCAACACTGAAGCTTTCTTT.

J is TRBJ1-2 and V is TRBV6-6; D is unresolved. V dropped 0 bases and J dropped 5 bases, with 7 bases sitting between them. Germline assignment: CDR1 MNHNY and CDR2 SVGAGI (reference sequence). This CDR3 comprises 13 residues. The CDR3 is CASSYSDSYGYTF. The CDR3 coding sequence is TGTGCCAGCAGTTACTCGGACTCTTATGGCTACACCTTC.

The chain recombines TRBV19 with TRBJ1-2; no clear D gene. CDR1 LNHDA and CDR2 SQIVND come from the germline V gene (reference sequence). This CDR3 spans 14 amino acids. V lost 3 bases and J 1 base, leaving 9 bases between the germline ends. The CDR3 region has the DNA TGTGCCAGTAGTATGCGGTTAATTAACTATGGCTACACCTTC. Its protein product is CASSMRLINYGYTF.

The chain links TRBV2 to TRBJ1-5; D may be TRBD1 (5 bases). V was cut by 1 base and J by 0 bases, with 13 bases left in between. The CDR3 length is 17 residues. Germline CDR1 reads SNHLY; CDR2 reads FYNNEI. DNA of the CDR3: TGTGCCAGCAGTGAAGGGTCAGGGACTCTTAGCAATCAGCCCCAGCATTTT. Its protein is CASSEGSGTLSNQPQHF.

This clone was counted a few times. The genes are TRBV18 and TRBJ1-1; D ambiguous. Germline loops: CDR1 KGHSH, CDR2 LQKENI. The V end lost 6 bases, the J end lost 1 base, and 9 bases lay between the germline ends. The CDR3 loop spans 13 amino acids. This CDR3 reads CASSSGRNTEAFF. The CDR3 region has the DNA TGTGCCAGCTCTTCGGGTCGGAACACTGAAGCTTTCTTT.

CDR3 region: CASSPSSQGAQYEQYF. DNA of the CDR3: TGTGCCAGCTCACCTTCTTCGCAGGGGGCCCAATACGAGCAGTACTTC. The gene calls are TRBV18 and TRBJ2-7; 8 bases align to TRBD1. CDR1 and CDR2 (germline): KGHSH, LQKENI. With 3 bases clipped from V and 4 bases from J, the junction kept 11 bases outside the gene matches. CDR3 length: 16 residues.

This chain links TRBV29-1 with TRBJ2-3; no definite D call. The CDR3 totals 10 residues. Germline CDR1 SQVTM, CDR2 ANQGSEA. Trimming removed 5 bases at V and 3 bases at J, with 3 bases between. In DNA, the CDR3 is TGCAGCGTTCGGACAGATACGCAGTATTTT. It translates to CSVRTDTQYF.

The rearrangement uses TRBV7-8 and TRBJ1-3; a possible D gene is TRBD1 (5 bases). Germline V gene data show CDR1 as SGHVS and CDR2 as FQNEAQ. V was trimmed by 1 base and J by 0 bases, leaving 7 bases between them. The CDR3 covers 15 residues. The CDR3 DNA reads as TGTGCCAGCAGCTTAGAAGGGGCCTCTGGAAACACCATATATTTT. Protein sequence: CASSLEGASGNTIYF.

This chain links TRBV14 with TRBJ1-2, with D hard to call. Germline V gives CDR1 SGHDN, CDR2 FVKESK. This CDR3 is built from 11 residues. Trimming pared 0 bases from V and 13 bases from J, leaving 9 bases between. CDR3 sequence (DNA): TGTGCCAGCAGCCAAGATCAGGTTCCCACCTTC. Its translation: CASSQDQVPTF. The full variable domain, rest sourced from reference TRBV14 and TRBJ1-2, is EAGVTQFPSHSVIEKGQTVTLRCDPISGHDNLYWYRRVMGKEIKFLLHFVKESKQDESGMPNNRFLAERTGGTYSTLKVQPAELEDSGVYFCASSQDQVPTFGSGTRLTVV.

This chain's CDR3 is CASSPLLNDRHNQPQHF. The CDR3 DNA reads TGTGCCAGCAGTCCCCTCCTAAACGACAGGCATAATCAGCCCCAGCATTTT. The chain joins TRBV27 to TRBJ1-5; D may be TRBD1 (6 bases). This CDR3 has 17 residues. Germline CDR1 and CDR2: MNHEY and SMNVEV (reference sequence). V lost 5 bases and J 4 bases, leaving 21 bases between the germline ends.

This clone was seen only once. One end of the junction varies from germline; a read error may be responsible. The chain couples TRBV27 to TRBJ1-1, with 8 bases fitting TRBD1. The CDR3 spans 15 residues. CDR1 and CDR2 (germline): MNHEY, SMNVEV (reference sequence). The CDR3 DNA follows: TGTGCCAGCAGTATATCCAGGGGGCTGGGGACTGAAGCTTTCTTT. Protein: CASSISRGLGTEAFF.

To note about this clone: Its ends do not fully match the called genes, so a read error is possible. The V call is TRBV14, the J call TRBJ1-2; no clear D. The CDR3 runs to 14 residues. Germline CDR1 reads SGHDN; CDR2 reads FVKESK. In nucleotides, the CDR3 is TGTGCCAGCAGCCAAGACCTGTTACAGCCTCCGAAGTTCTTC. It is translated as CASSQDLLQPPKFF. Using reference TRBV14 and TRBJ1-2 for the parts outside the CDR3, the full variable domain is EAGVTQFPSHSVIEKGQTVTLRCDPISGHDNLYWYRRVMGKEIKFLLHFVKESKQDESGMPNNRFLAERTGGTYSTLKVQPAELEDSGVYFCASSQDLLQPPKFFGSGTRLTVV.

CDR3 amino acids: CALAGTGRREQYF. Written as DNA, the CDR3 is TGTGCCTTAGCCGGGACAGGGCGGCGGGAGCAGTACTTC. This chain links TRBV28 with TRBJ2-7, with TRBD1 identical over 9 bases. Per germline, CDR1 MDHEN and CDR2 SYDVKM. The CDR3 is 13 amino acids. The ends lost 11 bases at V and 7 bases at J; junction bases unmatched: 12.

The J gene is TRBJ1-5, the V gene TRBV21-1; the D call TRBD1 from the table was never checked on the DNA. TRBV21-1 is described as a pseudogene. The length of the CDR3 is 14 residues. This CDR3 is CASSKGQTNQPQHF. As DNA, the CDR3 is TGTGCCAGCAGCAAGGGACAGACTAATCAGCCCCAGCATTTT.

The chain is built from TRBV28 and TRBJ1-3, with D unclear. Trimming pared 4 bases from V and 0 bases from J, leaving 13 bases between. This CDR3 region has 16 residues. Germline assignment: CDR1 MDHEN and CDR2 SYDVKM. CDR3 sequence (DNA): TGTGCCAGCAGTTCCCAACCGGGAAGCTCTGGAAACACCATATATTTT. It codes for CASSSQPGSSGNTIYF.

Points on this clone: Other DNA sequences in the same sample also yield this CDR3. The chain recombines TRBV9 with TRBJ1-3; D is uncertain. The germline V gene has CDR1 SGDLS and CDR2 YYNGEE. This CDR3 has 15 residues. Trimming removed 4 bases at V and 0 bases at J, with 11 bases between. This chain's CDR3 is CASSPLVSSGNTIYF. The CDR3 region has the DNA TGTGCCAGCAGCCCCTTGGTGAGCTCTGGAAACACCATATATTTT.

A single count supports this clone. The chain joins TRBV5-6 to TRBJ1-6; 7 bases are shared with TRBD1. Germline trimming cut 0 bases from V and 0 bases from J; bases unmatched to any gene: 9. CDR1 and CDR2 from the germline V gene are SGHDT and YYEEEE. The CDR3 covers 19 residues. CDR3 sequence: CASSLAIGTVSSYNSPLHF. CDR3 DNA sequence: TGTGCCAGCAGCTTGGCCATTGGGACAGTGAGCTCCTATAATTCACCCCTCCACTTT. The variable domain in full, completed from reference TRBV5-6 and TRBJ1-6, reads DAGVTQSPTHLIKTRGQQVTLRCSPKSGHDTVSWYQQALGQGPQFIFQYYEEEERQRGNFPDRFSGHQFPNYSSELNVNALLLGDSALYLCASSLAIGTVSSYNSPLHFGNGTRLTVT.

The count of this clone is one. V gene TRBV25-1 combines with J gene TRBJ2-1, with 7 bases aligning to TRBD2. V lost 3 bases, J lost 4 bases, and 15 bases stayed unmatched. Germline loops: CDR1 MGHDK, CDR2 SYGVNS. The CDR3 is 18 residues long. The CDR3 sequence is CASSDSFGNSGQYNEQFF. The CDR3 DNA reads as TGTGCCAGCAGTGATTCTTTTGGGAATAGCGGGCAATACAATGAGCAGTTCTTC.

The chain recombines TRBV23-1 with TRBJ1-5; TRBD1 matches at 7 bases. TRBV23-1 is filed as an ORF, its function uncertain. This CDR3 contains 16 residues. V lost 5 bases and J lost 3; bases outside the gene matches: 10. The CDR3 protein is CASSDRDRDHNQPQHF. CDR3 bases: TGCGCCAGCAGTGACCGGGACAGAGACCACAATCAGCCCCAGCATTTT.

This chain links TRBV2 with TRBJ2-4; 11 bases match TRBD2. V shed 6 bases, J shed 6 bases, and the junction held 7 bases outside the gene matches. The germline CDR1 and CDR2 sequences are SNHLY and FYNNEI. The CDR3 sequence is 15 residues long. Here the CDR3 DNA reads TGTGCCAGCAGCGCTACCGGGACTAGCGGAAACATTCAGTACTTC. Translating gives CASSATGTSGNIQYF.

This clone came up a few times. The genes are TRBV5-4 and TRBJ1-2; no clear D gene. The CDR3 spans 12 residues. The germline CDR1 and CDR2 sequences are SGHNT and YYREEE (reference sequence). Trimming stripped 4 bases from V and 8 bases from J, with 12 bases between. The CDR3 region has the DNA TGTGCCAGCAGCCCTGGAGAGCGCGGCTACACCTTC. It yields the protein CASSPGERGYTF.

V usage is TRBV2 and J usage is TRBJ2-7; TRBD1 matches 7 bases. CDR3 length: 17 residues. In germline, CDR1 is SNHLY, CDR2 FYNNEI. Losses at the gene ends were 4 bases for V and 0 bases for J; bases not matched to a gene: 12. The CDR3 coding sequence is TGTGCCAGCAGTGTACCGTGGGGACAGCCTTACTCCTACGAGCAGTACTTC. The encoded protein is CASSVPWGQPYSYEQYF.

The rearrangement joins TRBV27 to TRBJ2-7; a possible D gene is TRBD2 (6 bases). The germline gives CDR1 MNHEY, CDR2 SMNVEV (reference sequence). There are 15 residues in the CDR3. The V gene lost 5 bases and the J gene lost 2 bases, with 16 bases spanning the gap. CDR3 DNA: TGTGCCAGCAGTATTGGCTCCGGGAGCACCTACGAGCAGTACTTC. This sequence encodes CASSIGSGSTYEQYF.